Following are 18 T cell receptor beta chains from one sample sequenced in a study of OX40 agonist ivuxolimab in advanced cancers. Some clones are missing from TCRdb's copy, which holds only in-frame ones; the method was immunoSEQ multiplex PCR. Of around 14,000 clones in the sample, about 80% were seen once. This specimen consisted of CD4+ or CD8+ T cells sorted from blood, obtained in a trial of the OX40 agonist ivuxolimab. The receptor set was obtained from an adult with an advanced solid tumor such as melanoma, head and neck, liver or kidney cancer.

There are a few counts of this clone. The rearrangement joins TRBV5-1 to TRBJ2-1; the match to TRBD1 covers 9 bases. The V and J ends lost 0 bases and 6 bases, in that order; junction bases with no gene match: 7. Germline lookup yields CDR1 SGHRS and CDR2 YFSETQ. The CDR3 sequence is 16 residues long. CDR3 in amino acids: CASSLEQGARANEQFF. The CDR3 nucleotides read TGCGCCAGCAGCTTGGAACAGGGGGCGCGGGCCAATGAGCAGTTCTTC.

This clone has only a few counts. The genes are TRBV28 and TRBJ2-5; 12 bases agree with TRBD2. CDR1 is MDHEN and CDR2 is SYDVKM in the germline V gene. This CDR3 contains 15 residues. V lost 3 bases and J lost 6; bases outside the gene matches: 5. The CDR3 DNA sequence: TGTGCCAGCAGTTTGACTAGCGGGAGCGGGCAGACCCAGTACTTC. Translation: CASSLTSGSGQTQYF.

This chain uses TRBV9 with TRBJ2-3; perhaps D is TRBD1 or TRBD2 (5 bases each). CDR1 is SGDLS and CDR2 is YYNGEE in the germline V gene. Trimming cost V 3 bases and J 1 base, with 9 bases left between them. CDR3 length equals 14 residues. Written as DNA, the CDR3 is TGTGCCAGCAGCGACTGGGACCGCACAGATACGCAGTATTTT. The encoded protein is CASSDWDRTDTQYF.

The gene calls are TRBV11-2 and TRBJ2-7; maybe TRBD2 (6 bases). Germline CDR1 is SGHAT and CDR2 is FQNNGV. This CDR3 is 14 amino acids long. V gave up 5 bases and J gave up 6 bases, with 17 bases separating them. CDR3 bases: TGTGCCAGCAGCCCTACCCAACTAGCAGTCGAGCAGTACTTC. Its protein is CASSPTQLAVEQYF.

The chain couples TRBV28 to TRBJ1-5; 7 bases agree with TRBD1. J was trimmed by 4 bases and V by 6 bases; bases with no gene match: 9. The CDR3 totals 15 residues. The germline V gene has CDR1 MDHEN and CDR2 SYDVKM. For the CDR3, the DNA is TGTGCCAGCAGCCCCGAAGGGGACAGTAATCAGCCCCAGCATTTT. Translation gives CASSPEGDSNQPQHF.

CDR3 amino acids: CAISESQSGRASNQPQHF. The DNA for the CDR3 is TGTGCCATCAGTGAGTCTCAGTCGGGCAGGGCAAGCAATCAGCCCCAGCATTTT. The genes are TRBV10-3 and TRBJ1-5, with D possibly TRBD1 on 5 matching bases. The CDR3 has 18 amino acids. Trimming pared 0 bases from V and 1 base from J, leaving 16 bases between. The germline CDR1 and CDR2 sequences are ENHRY and SYGVKD.

This chain uses TRBV19 with TRBJ2-1; 9 bases map to TRBD2. Germline V gene sequence: CDR1 LNHDA, CDR2 SQIVND (reference sequence). The CDR3 contains 15 residues. Losses at the gene ends were 4 bases for V and 3 bases for J; bases not matched to a gene: 4. CDR3 in DNA: TGTGCCAGTAGTAATAGCGGGGGCCGCTACAATGAGCAGTTCTTC. This translates into CASSNSGGRYNEQFF.

The rearrangement links TRBV27 to TRBJ1-5; 12 bases line up with TRBD1. Germline CDR1 reads MNHEY; CDR2 reads SMNVEV (reference sequence). CDR3 length equals 15 residues. V trimming: 3 bases; J trimming: 5 bases; junction bases outside the gene matches: 2. The CDR3 nucleotides are TGTGCCAGCAGTTTTGGGACAGGGGGCGATCAGCCCCAGCATTTT. Protein product: CASSFGTGGDQPQHF.

This chain links TRBV6-5 with TRBJ2-7, with 7 bases that match TRBD1. The length of the CDR3 is 14 residues. V was pared by 2 bases and J by 3 bases, with 4 bases of the junction left unmatched. Per the germline V gene, CDR1 is MNHEY and CDR2 is SVGAGI. The CDR3 coding sequence is TGTGCCAGCAGTTACGGGACAGCCGTCTACGAGCAGTACTTC. Amino acid sequence: CASSYGTAVYEQYF.

The chain employs TRBV29-1 and TRBJ2-3, with 7 bases aligning to TRBD2. CDR1 SQVTM and CDR2 ANQGSEA come from the germline V gene. The CDR3 spans 12 residues. With 5 bases clipped from V and 5 bases from J, the junction kept 4 bases outside the gene matches. The CDR3 sequence is CSVRGEGDTQYF. CDR3 in DNA: TGCAGCGTTCGGGGGGAGGGAGATACGCAGTATTTT.

This clone has ten or more counts. The chain combines TRBV28 with TRBJ1-5; 7 bases align to TRBD1. The CDR3 length is 14 residues. The germline gives CDR1 MDHEN, CDR2 SYDVKM. After removal of 3 bases from V and 2 bases from J, the junction contained 1 base not matched to a gene. The DNA of the CDR3 is TGTGCCAGCAGTTTGGGGACAGGCAATCAGCCCCAGCATTTT. This sequence encodes CASSLGTGNQPQHF.

J is TRBJ2-1 and V is TRBV4-1; D might be TRBD1 (5 bases). Germline values: CDR1 MGHRA, CDR2 YSYEKL. The ends were cut back, 2 bases at V and 2 bases at J, with 13 bases in the middle. The CDR3 sequence is 16 residues long. The CDR3 DNA is TGCGCCAGCAGCCAACCGCGGATGGGGCCCTACAATGAGCAGTTCTTC. This translates into CASSQPRMGPYNEQFF.

V and J are TRBV9 and TRBJ2-6; D is undetermined. V was shortened by 4 bases and J by 3 bases, with 14 bases between the two germline ends. The CDR3 runs 16 residues. The germline gives CDR1 SGDLS, CDR2 YYNGEE. In DNA, the CDR3 is TGTGCCAGCAGCCTCCGTCCTTCGGGTGGGGCCAACGTCCTGACTTTC. Translating gives CASSLRPSGGANVLTF.

The rearrangement links TRBV7-9 to TRBJ2-7; TRBD2 is a possible D gene (6 bases). Germline CDR1 is SEHNR and CDR2 is FQNEAQ (reference sequence). Trimming pared 3 bases from V and 9 bases from J, leaving 9 bases between. The CDR3 runs 11 residues. As DNA, the CDR3 is TGTGCCAGCAGCTTGGTCGGGAGGCAGTACTTC. Residues: CASSLVGRQYF.

J is TRBJ2-7 and V is TRBV15; 7 nucleotides match TRBD1. There are 13 residues in the CDR3. CDR1 LNHNV and CDR2 YYDKDF come from the germline V gene (reference sequence). Losses at the gene ends were 1 base for V and 6 bases for J; bases not matched to a gene: 3. Here the CDR3 DNA reads TGTGCCACCAGCAGAGGAAGGACAGGCGAGCAGTACTTC. Its translation: CATSRGRTGEQYF.

The chain joins TRBV6-5 to TRBJ2-7, with 8 bases matching TRBD1. V dropped 1 base and J dropped 3; count of bases not matched to a gene: 8. The CDR3 has 16 residues. CDR1 is MNHEY, CDR2 SVGAGI, per germline. In DNA, the CDR3 is TGTGCCAGCAGTTACTTAAGGGCAGGGGGCATCTACGAGCAGTACTTC. This gives the protein CASSYLRAGGIYEQYF.

The rearrangement joins TRBV30 to TRBJ1-1; TRBD1 might be the D (6 bases). The CDR3 is 14 amino acids. Per the germline V gene, CDR1 is GTSNPN and CDR2 is SVGIG (reference sequence). V was cut by 5 bases and J by 6 bases, with 19 bases left in between. The chain's CDR3 is CAWRPGAGVSEAFF. The DNA of the CDR3 is TGTGCCTGGCGCCCGGGGGCAGGGGTATCTGAAGCTTTCTTT.

The chain recombines TRBV14 with TRBJ2-3; 8 bases fit TRBD1. This CDR3 comprises 15 residues. V was pared by 0 bases and J by 3 bases, with 2 bases of the junction left unmatched. From germline, CDR1 is SGHDN and CDR2 FVKESK. CDR3 amino acids: CASSQETGGTDTQYF. Written as DNA, the CDR3 is TGTGCCAGCAGCCAAGAAACAGGGGGAACAGATACGCAGTATTTT.